The rows below give T cell receptor beta chains drawn from one sample of a study of spatial heterogeneity in lung cancer. Each CDR3 protein gets one entry after TCRdb re-called the 5' RACE reads with MiXCR. Of 20,000 to 30,000 distinct CDR3 sequences in the sample, around 13% were seen once. The specimen was PBMCs, collected at surgery. These receptors all come from a female donor with early-stage non-small cell lung cancer. CDR3s include the opening cysteine and the closing phenylalanine or tryptophan. The D gene is left open where the match is weak.

CDR3aa | d_gene | j_gene | v_gene
CSAHRSTVSGDTQYF | . | TRBJ2-3 | TRBV20-1
CSARERQGRPEKLFF | TRBD1 | TRBJ1-4 | TRBV20-1
CSVSAGTHSYEQYF | . | TRBJ2-7 | TRBV29-1
CASSGSGLAASTDTQYF | TRBD2 | TRBJ2-3 | TRBV5-4
CASTFTSGKETQYF | . | TRBJ2-5 | TRBV12-3/TRBV12-4
CAISADTFNEKLFF | . | TRBJ1-4 | TRBV10-3
CASTPFLGRDSENIQYF | . | TRBJ2-4 | TRBV7-9
CATLRVQETQYF | . | TRBJ2-5 | TRBV28
CASLDRGFGTQYF | TRBD1 | TRBJ2-5 | TRBV25-1
CASSFALQSDTQYF | . | TRBJ2-3 | TRBV28
CASSQEDRSGNTIYF | . | TRBJ1-3 | TRBV4-2
CASSQGPRANEKLFF | . | TRBJ1-4 | TRBV3-1
CASSQRDRVGYGYTF | TRBD1 | TRBJ1-2 | TRBV4-3
CSASGANVLTF | . | TRBJ2-6 | TRBV20-1
CASSEGLAGGLRFF | TRBD2 | TRBJ2-1 | TRBV6-1
CASSISVVATGELFF | . | TRBJ2-2 | TRBV12-3/TRBV12-4
CASSQIGSGGSFRTDTQYF | TRBD2 | TRBJ2-3 | TRBV4-2
CASSLGGLEAFF | . | TRBJ1-1 | TRBV28
CASSIGGHSGANVLTF | . | TRBJ2-6 | TRBV19
CASSQDHNTEAFF | . | TRBJ1-1 | TRBV14
CSARVGTSGTGELFF | TRBD2 | TRBJ2-2 | TRBV20-1
CASSYPGQGVGNEQFF | TRBD1 | TRBJ2-1 | TRBV6-5
CASSPETLGAGDTGEPFF | . | TRBJ2-2 | TRBV7-3
CASSLEGGNTEAFF | . | TRBJ1-1 | TRBV5-4
CASSPTGMRYNEQFF | . | TRBJ2-1 | TRBV11-3
CASSKQGYNEQFF | TRBD1 | TRBJ2-1 | TRBV12-3/TRBV12-4
CASSFGTVNEKLFF | TRBD1 | TRBJ1-4 | TRBV6-5
CASSSRTGFSYEQYF | TRBD1 | TRBJ2-7 | TRBV28
CSARVGYGYTF | . | TRBJ1-2 | TRBV20-1
CASSPGTGGATDTQYF | TRBD1 | TRBJ2-3 | TRBV4-1
CASSLNTGSNQPQHF | . | TRBJ1-5 | TRBV7-8